The 23 T cell receptor beta chains below come from one sample, sequenced in a study of cytomegalovirus exposure and HLA in healthy donors. The PCR had 60 Vbeta and 13 Jbeta primers. TCRdb keeps only in-frame clones here, not all; method: immunoSEQ multiplex PCR. Here the sample spans roughly 120,000 clones, around three quarters being singletons. Sequences were obtained from PBMCs. Receptors were obtained from a man younger than 45 in good health and CMV-seropositive.

J is TRBJ2-3 and V is TRBV5-1; weak D call: TRBD1 (5 bases). This CDR3 comprises 13 residues. Germline CDR1 and CDR2: SGHRS and YFSETQ. Trimming stripped 9 bases from V and 11 bases from J, with 22 bases between. The CDR3 loop is CATNLPTVFLQYF. CDR3 DNA: TGCGCCACCAACCTCCCGACAGTTTTCTTGCAGTATTTT.

This clone was picked up a small number of times. This chain links TRBV7-6 with TRBJ1-2, with 7 bases lining up with TRBD1. V lost 4 bases to trimming and J lost 8 bases; unmatched junction nucleotides: 4. The CDR3 covers 12 residues. Germline assignment: CDR1 SGHVS and CDR2 FNYEAQ. The CDR3 bases are TGTGCCAGCAGCTCAGGGGGAATCGGCTACACCTTC. Translating it yields CASSSGGIGYTF. The complete variable domain, with remaining parts taken from reference TRBV7-6 and TRBJ1-2, reads GAGVSQSPRYKVTKRGQDVALRCDPISGHVSLYWYRQALGQGPEFLTYFNYEAQQDKSGLPNDRFSAERPEGSISTLTIQRTEQRDSAMYRCASSSGGIGYTFGSGTRLTVV.

This rearrangement joins TRBV7-2 to TRBJ2-5, with TRBD1 matching 7 bases. The J call may be incorrect, as the DNA end agrees better with TRBJ2-7. The CDR3 consists of 15 residues. CDR1 SGHTA and CDR2 FQGNSA come from the germline V gene. The CDR3, as DNA: TGTGCCAGCACCCCTACCCCCGGCAGGGGGTACGAGCAGTACTTC. Translated: CASTPTPGRGYEQYF.

This sequence joins TRBV6-6 and TRBJ2-2, with TRBD1 matching over 10 bases. CDR3 size: 16 residues. Losses at the gene ends were 2 bases for V and 7 bases for J; bases not matched to a gene: 7. CDR1 and CDR2 from the germline V gene are MNHNY and SVGAGI (reference sequence). CDR3: CASSYPLGQGIGELFF. CDR3 bases: TGTGCCAGCAGTTACCCGCTGGGACAGGGGATCGGGGAGCTGTTTTTT.

This clone was detected only once. This rearrangement joins TRBV5-4 to TRBJ1-1; 7 bases agree with TRBD1. Germline V gene lookup returns CDR1 SGHNT and CDR2 YYREEE (reference sequence). The CDR3 totals 14 residues. V lost 5 bases, J lost 1 base, and 5 bases stayed unmatched. This chain's CDR3 is CASSKNRGNTEAFF. The CDR3 coding sequence is TGTGCCAGCAGTAAAAACAGGGGGAACACTGAAGCTTTCTTT.

The chain couples TRBV7-2 to TRBJ2-3; TRBD1 agrees at 7 bases. Germline assignment: CDR1 SGHTA and CDR2 FQGNSA. This CDR3 is 13 amino acids long. Trimming took 3 bases from V and 4 from J; bases not matched to a gene: 1. The CDR3 DNA reads TGTGCCAGCAGCTTTACAGGGGCAGATACGCAGTATTTT. This encodes CASSFTGADTQYF. The whole variable domain, remainder taken from reference TRBV7-2 and TRBJ2-3, is GAGVSQSPSNKVTEKGKDVELRCDPISGHTALYWYRQSLGQGLEFLIYFQGNSAPDKSGLPSDRFSAERTGGSVSTLTIQRTQQEDSAVYLCASSFTGADTQYFGPGTRLTVL.

V is TRBV11-3 and J is TRBJ2-1; TRBD2 agrees at 9 bases. Germline CDR1 is SGHNT and CDR2 is YENEEA. The CDR3 sequence is 19 residues long. Trimming took 0 bases from V and 2 from J; bases not matched to a gene: 11. The DNA of the CDR3 is TGTGCCAGCAGCTTAGATCAGCGGGGGGCCACGTACCCCTACAATGAGCAGTTCTTC. It yields the protein CASSLDQRGATYPYNEQFF.

The CDR3 DNA reads as TGTGCCAGCAGTCCCCTAGACTCGACGCCCGGGGAGCTGTTTTTT. Translation: CASSPLDSTPGELFF. The chain carries TRBV6-6 and TRBJ2-2; D uncertain. V was clipped by 5 bases and J by 6 bases, with 16 bases between them. CDR3 size: 15 residues. The germline gives CDR1 MNHNY, CDR2 SVGAGI (reference sequence).

This chain connects TRBV6-5 to TRBJ1-2; D remains unclear. Germline V gene sequence: CDR1 MNHEY, CDR2 SVGAGI. The V end lost 5 bases, the J end lost 0 bases, and 13 bases lay between the germline ends. The CDR3 loop spans 15 amino acids. The CDR3 region has the DNA TGTGCCAGCAGTCACTTAGAAGCTACTAACTATGGCTACACCTTC. Amino acids: CASSHLEATNYGYTF.

V gene TRBV9 combines with J gene TRBJ2-3; possible D gene TRBD1, 5 bases. Germline V lookup: CDR1 SGDLS, CDR2 YYNGEE. The germline V and J ends were trimmed by 0 bases and 1 base, with 12 bases remaining between them. The CDR3 extends over 16 amino acids. CDR3 sequence: CASSVGSLGGTDTQYF. The CDR3 nucleotides are TGTGCCAGCAGCGTAGGGAGTTTAGGGGGCACAGATACGCAGTATTTT. Full variable domain (remainder filled in from reference TRBV9 and TRBJ2-3): DSGVTQTPKHLITATGQRVTLRCSPRSGDLSVYWYQQSLDQGLQFLIQYYNGEERAKGNILERFSAQQFPDLHSELNLSSLELGDSALYFCASSVGSLGGTDTQYFGPGTRLTVL.

The chain has TRBV7-2 and TRBJ1-2, with a weak D call TRBD1 (6 bases). V lost 1 base and J 7 bases, leaving 13 bases between the germline ends. The CDR3 is 14 residues long. CDR1 is SGHTA, CDR2 FQGNSA, per germline. CDR3 sequence reads: CASSLDPRGSGYTF. Here the CDR3 DNA reads TGTGCCAGCAGCTTAGACCCCAGGGGAAGTGGCTACACCTTC.

A note on this clone: The junction shows a germline mismatch at one end, possibly a read error. This specimen includes other DNA sequences encoding the same CDR3. The genes are TRBV5-6 and TRBJ1-4, with TRBD1 matching 10 bases. The germline gives CDR1 SGHDT, CDR2 YYEEEE. CDR3 length: 15 amino acids. This CDR3 reads CASSPVTGGNEKLFF. Written as DNA, the CDR3 is TGTGCCAGCAGCCCGGTGACAGGGGGCAATGAAAAACTGTTCTTT.

The CDR3 loop reads CASSFTGEAFF. Written as DNA, the CDR3 is TGTGCCAGCAGTTTCACGGGTGAAGCTTTCTTT. The rearrangement uses TRBV2 and TRBJ1-1; no firm D call. This CDR3 is 11 amino acids long. Per the germline V gene, CDR1 is SNHLY and CDR2 is FYNNEI. Trimming shortened V by 5 bases and J by 7 bases, and 8 bases separated the two germline ends.

This clone was seen only once. This sequence joins TRBV6-5 and TRBJ1-2, with 11 nucleotides matching TRBD1. The germline V gene encodes CDR1 MNHEY and CDR2 SVGAGI. CDR3 length: 15 residues. Losses at the gene ends were 7 bases for V and 3 bases for J; bases not matched to a gene: 7. This chain's CDR3 is CASTQDRGLDYGYTF. The CDR3 DNA reads as TGTGCCAGCACCCAGGACAGGGGGCTAGACTATGGCTACACCTTC.

The chain employs TRBV6-9 and TRBJ1-1; tentative D call: TRBD1 (6 bases). The germline V gene encodes CDR1 MNHGY and CDR2 SVAAGI. This CDR3 comprises 10 residues. The ends were cut back, 9 bases at V and 10 bases at J, with 12 bases in the middle. The CDR3 loop is CASVIRGAFF. In DNA form, the CDR3 reads TGTGCCAGTGTCATCAGGGGAGCTTTCTTT.

The rearrangement joins TRBV11-2 to TRBJ2-1; tentative D call: TRBD2 (6 bases). Germline assignment: CDR1 SGHAT and CDR2 FQNNGV. V lost 2 bases, J lost 3 bases, and 11 bases lay in between. The CDR3 length is 15 residues. As DNA, the CDR3 is TGTGCCAGCAGCTTACGGGGGTCGGGCTACAATGAGCAGTTCTTC. Translated, it gives CASSLRGSGYNEQFF.

V usage is TRBV7-3 and J usage is TRBJ1-2; D remains unclear. V lost 2 bases to trimming and J lost 0 bases, with 13 bases between them. Germline V gene data show CDR1 as SGHTA and CDR2 as FQGTGA. The CDR3 covers 16 residues. The CDR3 protein is CASSLRPRGANYGYTF. The DNA of the CDR3 is TGTGCCAGCAGCTTACGACCTCGGGGAGCTAACTATGGCTACACCTTC.

This clone was seen a handful of times. V gene TRBV7-9 combines with J gene TRBJ2-7; D gene unclear. The CDR3 runs to 13 residues. Trimming took off 6 bases at V and 6 bases at J, with 15 bases between the two ends. Germline V gene lookup returns CDR1 SEHNR and CDR2 FQNEAQ (reference sequence). In DNA form, the CDR3 reads TGTGCCAGCAGGGTCTCGACGGGTCTCGAGCAGTACTTC. This gives the protein CASRVSTGLEQYF.

The chain recombines TRBV13 with TRBJ1-4, with 8 bases identical to TRBD1. Germline-derived CDR1 and CDR2 are PRHDT and FYEKMQ (reference sequence). The CDR3 contains 12 residues. V shed 5 bases, J shed 10 bases, and the junction held 3 bases outside the gene matches. In DNA form, the CDR3 reads TGTGCCAGCAGCCACACAGGGGGAAAACTGTTTTTT. Translation gives CASSHTGGKLFF. Based on the CDR3 plus reference TRBV13 and TRBJ1-4, the full variable domain is AAGVIQSPRHLIKEKRETATLKCYPIPRHDTVYWYQQGPGQDPQFLISFYEKMQSDKGSIPDRFSAQQFSDYHSELNMSSLELGDSALYFCASSHTGGKLFFGSGTQLSVL.

This chain uses TRBV9 with TRBJ2-3; 8 bases align to TRBD2. The CDR3 is 17 amino acids. V was pared by 0 bases and J by 1 base, with 7 bases of the junction left unmatched. Germline CDR1 SGDLS, CDR2 YYNGEE. CDR3 loop: CASSVATSGSGTDTQYF. In nucleotides, the CDR3 is TGTGCCAGCAGCGTAGCTACCAGCGGGAGCGGCACAGATACGCAGTATTTT.

The rearrangement links TRBV7-3 to TRBJ1-1; maybe TRBD1 (5 bases). Trimming left V 1 base short and J 1 base short, with 10 bases between. CDR3 length equals 15 residues. The V gene's germline CDR1 is SGHTA and CDR2 FQGTGA. This CDR3 reads CASSLIRRENTEAFF. The CDR3, as DNA: TGTGCCAGCAGCTTAATACGCAGGGAGAACACTGAAGCTTTCTTT. The full variable domain, its missing parts supplied by reference TRBV7-3 and TRBJ1-1, is GAGVSQTPSNKVTEKGKYVELRCDPISGHTALYWYRQSLGQGPEFLIYFQGTGAADDSGLPNDRFFAVRPEGSVSTLKIQRTERGDSAVYLCASSLIRRENTEAFFGQGTRLTVV.

V gene TRBV5-4 combines with J gene TRBJ2-2; 7 bases are a match to TRBD1. With V trimmed by 4 bases and J by 2 bases, 8 bases remained unmatched. CDR1 and CDR2 (germline): SGHNT, YYREEE (reference sequence). The CDR3 has 16 residues. Here the CDR3 DNA reads TGTGCCAGCAGCGTGCAGACAGGGAAAAACACCGGGGAGCTGTTTTTT. This translates into CASSVQTGKNTGELFF.

This chain joins TRBV7-3 and TRBJ2-1, with D possibly being TRBD2 (6 bases). V was cut by 1 base and J by 1 base, with 14 bases left in between. The CDR3 has 17 amino acids. CDR1 is SGHTA, CDR2 FQGTGA, per germline. The chain's CDR3 is CASSLITGAGSYNEQFF. Here the CDR3 DNA reads TGTGCCAGCAGCTTAATTACGGGAGCTGGGTCCTACAATGAGCAGTTCTTC.